The 7 T cell receptor beta chains below come from one sample, sequenced in a study of cytomegalovirus exposure and HLA in healthy donors. The PCR ran on 60 Vbeta and 13 Jbeta primers. Clones were sequenced by immunoSEQ multiplex PCR, and TCRdb holds only the in-frame ones, with some missing. The table includes more than 85,000 clones, about 80% detected once. Material for sequencing was PBMCs. These receptors were obtained from a male donor in good health and CMV-seropositive.

This chain links TRBV6-5 with TRBJ2-3; 7 positions agree with TRBD2. The CDR3 is 14 amino acids. In germline, CDR1 is MNHEY, CDR2 SVGAGI. The junction had 10 bases not matched to a gene; V was cut back by 6 bases and J by 7 bases. CDR3 loop: CASREVGGSNTQYF. Here the CDR3 DNA reads TGTGCCAGCAGGGAGGTCGGGGGGTCTAATACGCAGTATTTT.

This clone was seen a handful of times. The gene calls are TRBV7-2 and TRBJ1-6; unclear D gene. The V end lost 6 bases, the J end lost 5 bases, and 20 bases lay between the germline ends. This CDR3 has 17 amino acids. CDR1 is SGHTA and CDR2 is FQGNSA in the germline V gene. The CDR3 loop is CASRLGAGTKHNSPLHF. The CDR3 region has the DNA TGTGCCAGCAGACTAGGAGCGGGCACAAAACATAATTCACCCCTCCACTTT. Supplemented by reference TRBV7-2 and TRBJ1-6, the full variable domain reads GAGVSQSPSNKVTEKGKDVELRCDPISGHTALYWYRQSLGQGLEFLIYFQGNSAPDKSGLPSDRFSAERTGGSVSTLTIQRTQQEDSAVYLCASRLGAGTKHNSPLHFGNGTRLTVT.

The rearrangement joins TRBV18 to TRBJ1-2, with 12 bases matching TRBD1. After removal of 6 bases from V and 5 bases from J, the junction contained 7 bases not matched to a gene. Germline-derived CDR1 and CDR2 are KGHSH and LQKENI. This CDR3 has 15 residues. Written as DNA, the CDR3 is TGTGCCAGCTCGCCGGGACAGGGGGCAGGGTATGGCTACACCTTC. Protein product: CASSPGQGAGYGYTF.

The rearrangement joins TRBV4-2 to TRBJ1-5; TRBD1 is a possible D gene (5 bases). This CDR3 is 15 amino acids long. The germline V gene has CDR1 LGHNA and CDR2 YNFKEQ. The germline V and J ends were trimmed by 0 bases and 5 bases, with 11 bases remaining between them. CDR3: CASSQERQTYQPQHF. Written as DNA, the CDR3 is TGTGCCAGCAGCCAAGAGCGACAGACCTATCAGCCCCAGCATTTT.

V usage is TRBV6-1 and J usage is TRBJ1-4; 10 bases agree with TRBD1. The CDR3 is 17 residues long. The germline V gene encodes CDR1 MNHNS and CDR2 SASEGT. V lost 4 bases and J lost 0; bases outside the gene matches: 5. CDR3 region: CASSVSGTGATNEKLFF. In nucleotides, the CDR3 is TGTGCCAGCAGTGTTTCCGGGACAGGGGCAACTAATGAAAAACTGTTTTTT.

The chain links TRBV5-1 to TRBJ2-7, with a weak D call TRBD2 (6 bases). V was trimmed by 4 bases and J by 4 bases, leaving 15 bases between them. CDR3 size: 14 residues. CDR1 SGHRS and CDR2 YFSETQ come from the germline V gene. The CDR3 DNA sequence: TGCGCCAGCAGCAGGACCGGGACTGATTACGAGCAGTACTTC. It yields the protein CASSRTGTDYEQYF. The full variable domain, its missing parts supplied by reference TRBV5-1 and TRBJ2-7, is KAGVTQTPRYLIKTRGQQVTLSCSPISGHRSVSWYQQTPGQGLQFLFEYFSETQRNKGNFPGRFSGRQFSNSRSEMNVSTLELGDSALYLCASSRTGTDYEQYFGPGTRLTVT.

The V gene is TRBV30, the J gene TRBJ1-5; no reliable D call. CDR3 length: 14 amino acids. Germline loops: CDR1 GTSNPN, CDR2 SVGIG (reference sequence). Trimming shortened V by 0 bases and J by 5 bases, and 11 bases separated the two germline ends. This chain's CDR3 is CAWSVGRGYQPQHF. The CDR3 region has the DNA TGTGCCTGGAGTGTAGGGCGGGGTTATCAGCCCCAGCATTTT.